The 20 T cell receptor beta chains below come from one sample, sequenced in a study of cytomegalovirus exposure and HLA in healthy donors. With 60 Vbeta and 13 Jbeta primers, the PCR was carried out. Only in-frame clones appear in the TCRdb table, and some are missing; sequencing was by immunoSEQ multiplex PCR. The sample yields over 75,000 clones, roughly four fifths seen once. Specimen: PBMCs. These receptors were taken from a man younger than 40 in good health and CMV-seropositive.

The chain couples TRBV28 to TRBJ2-3; 7 bases align to TRBD2. The length of the CDR3 is 17 residues. Per germline, CDR1 MDHEN and CDR2 SYDVKM. V shed 4 bases, J shed 2 bases, and the junction held 12 bases outside the gene matches. The CDR3 is CASSSPPAGLNTDTQYF. The CDR3 bases are TGTGCCAGCAGTTCCCCCCCAGCGGGATTGAACACAGATACGCAGTATTTT.

The gene calls are TRBV18 and TRBJ2-7, with D perhaps TRBD2 (7 bases). CDR1 is KGHSH and CDR2 is LQKENI in the germline V gene. V was trimmed by 3 bases and J by 3 bases, leaving 12 bases between them. CDR3 length: 14 amino acids. DNA of the CDR3: TGTGCCAGCTCACCCGGGCGGGGGCACTACGAGCAGTACTTC. It yields the protein CASSPGRGHYEQYF.

The rearrangement uses TRBV20-1 and TRBJ2-1; maybe TRBD2 (6 bases). CDR1 and CDR2 (germline): DFQATT, SNEGSKA (reference sequence). Deletions cut 7 bases from V and 8 bases from J, with 9 bases between. The CDR3 runs 10 residues. The CDR3 sequence is CSGGGDEQFF. As DNA, the CDR3 is TGCAGTGGGGGAGGCGATGAGCAGTTCTTC.

CDR3 residues: CASSLGPALADSSYNEQFF. CDR3 in DNA: TGTGCCAGCAGCTTAGGCCCCGCACTAGCGGATAGCTCCTACAATGAGCAGTTCTTC. The chain employs TRBV7-8 and TRBJ2-1; 8 nucleotides line up with TRBD2. The CDR3 covers 19 residues. Germline values: CDR1 SGHVS, CDR2 FQNEAQ. J gave up 0 bases and V 1 base, and 11 bases lay outside the gene matches.

V and J are TRBV5-6 and TRBJ1-1; 11 bases map to TRBD1. This CDR3 contains 16 residues. Per germline, CDR1 SGHDT and CDR2 YYEEEE. With V trimmed by 4 bases and J by 3 bases, 8 bases remained unmatched. In nucleotides, the CDR3 is TGTGCCAGCAGCCTCGGGGGGGACAGGGGGGACACTGAAGCTTTCTTT. Residues: CASSLGGDRGDTEAFF.

The chain uses TRBV28 and TRBJ2-7; 8 bases map to TRBD1. The CDR3 totals 16 residues. The V gene end was trimmed by 5 bases and the J gene end by 1 base; junction bases not matched to a gene: 10. CDR1 is MDHEN, CDR2 SYDVKM, per germline. CDR3 loop: CASSEPDRGESYEQYF. In DNA form, the CDR3 reads TGTGCCAGCAGTGAACCCGACAGGGGAGAATCCTACGAGCAGTACTTC.

The genes are TRBV2 and TRBJ1-2, with 12 bases lining up with TRBD1. CDR1 is SNHLY and CDR2 is FYNNEI in the germline V gene. V was pared by 7 bases and J by 8 bases, with 8 bases of the junction left unmatched. The CDR3 covers 14 residues. In DNA form, the CDR3 reads TGTGCCAGCAACAGGGACAGGGGGCAGGAAGGCTACACCTTC. Its protein product is CASNRDRGQEGYTF.

The CDR3 protein is CASNLVSTDTQYF. CDR3 bases: TGCGCCAGCAACCTAGTAAGCACAGATACGCAGTATTTT. This chain connects TRBV10-2 to TRBJ2-3; unclear D gene. With 7 bases removed from V and 0 bases from J, the gap between germline ends came to 8 bases. CDR1 is WSHSY and CDR2 is SAAADI in the germline V gene. CDR3 length: 13 residues.

The chain recombines TRBV6-6 with TRBJ2-1; TRBD2 agrees at 8 bases. Germline V lookup: CDR1 MNHNY, CDR2 SVGAGI (reference sequence). V lost 5 bases, J lost 2 bases, and 5 bases stayed unmatched. The CDR3 consists of 15 residues. The CDR3, as DNA: TGTGCCAGCAGTGGAACTAGCGGAACCTACAATGAGCAGTTCTTC. Translated: CASSGTSGTYNEQFF.

The rearrangement uses TRBV9 and TRBJ1-1, with a tentative D call TRBD1 (5 bases). The V gene lost 3 bases and the J gene lost 1 base, with 7 bases spanning the gap. The CDR3 consists of 13 residues. The germline V gene encodes CDR1 SGDLS and CDR2 YYNGEE. CDR3 coding DNA: TGTGCCAGCAGCGGGGGGGGGAACACTGAAGCTTTCTTT. It encodes CASSGGGNTEAFF. The full variable domain, its missing parts supplied by reference TRBV9 and TRBJ1-1, is DSGVTQTPKHLITATGQRVTLRCSPRSGDLSVYWYQQSLDQGLQFLIQYYNGEERAKGNILERFSAQQFPDLHSELNLSSLELGDSALYFCASSGGGNTEAFFGQGTRLTVV.

This clone was seen a single time. The chain links TRBV6-6 to TRBJ1-5; 8 bases map to TRBD1. Germline assignment: CDR1 MNHNY and CDR2 SVGAGI (reference sequence). The CDR3 loop spans 14 amino acids. V trimming: 7 bases; J trimming: 4 bases; junction bases outside the gene matches: 6. CDR3 nucleotide sequence: TGTGCCAGCACCCCGGACAGGGATAATCAGCCCCAGCATTTT. Encoded protein: CASTPDRDNQPQHF.

This rearrangement joins TRBV5-4 to TRBJ2-7; D perhaps matches TRBD1 (6 bases). V lost 0 bases to trimming and J lost 3 bases, with 16 bases between them. CDR1 SGHNT and CDR2 YYREEE come from the germline V gene (reference sequence). This CDR3 is built from 16 residues. CDR3 loop: CASSLGLGTQDYEQYF. DNA of the CDR3: TGTGCCAGCAGCTTGGGCTTAGGGACACAGGACTACGAGCAGTACTTC.

J is TRBJ2-1 and V is TRBV5-1, with D perhaps TRBD2 (7 bases). CDR3 length: 14 amino acids. Per the germline V gene, CDR1 is SGHRS and CDR2 is YFSETQ. Trimming shortened V by 4 bases and J by 5 bases, and 13 bases separated the two germline ends. This CDR3 is CASSLGGGHNEQFF. Here the CDR3 DNA reads TGCGCCAGCAGCCTGGGGGGGGGCCACAATGAGCAGTTCTTC.

CDR3 sequence (DNA): TGTGCCAGCAACCCCCGCGGGCTAGCGGGGACCGAGCAGTACTTC. It codes for CASNPRGLAGTEQYF. This chain uses TRBV11-2 with TRBJ2-7; TRBD2 matches at 9 bases. The CDR3 consists of 15 residues. Per the germline V gene, CDR1 is SGHAT and CDR2 is FQNNGV. The junction had 13 bases not matched to a gene; V was cut back by 7 bases and J by 6 bases.

The V gene is TRBV18, the J gene TRBJ2-3, with D unclear. The germline CDR1 and CDR2 sequences are KGHSH and LQKENI. With 0 bases removed from V and 0 bases from J, the gap between germline ends came to 7 bases. The length of the CDR3 is 15 residues. The CDR3 region is CASSPPPGSTDTQYF. The DNA of the CDR3 is TGTGCCAGCTCACCACCGCCAGGAAGCACAGATACGCAGTATTTT.

V gene TRBV28 combines with J gene TRBJ1-2; 11 nucleotides match TRBD1. This CDR3 is built from 14 residues. In germline, CDR1 is MDHEN, CDR2 SYDVKM. Germline trimming cut 4 bases from V and 8 bases from J; bases unmatched to any gene: 6. CDR3 DNA: TGTGCCAGCAGTTGGACAGGGGGCGTCGAGGGCTACACCTTC. Translated: CASSWTGGVEGYTF.

V is TRBV5-1 and J is TRBJ1-4, with D maybe TRBD1 (5 bases). Germline assignment: CDR1 SGHRS and CDR2 YFSETQ. Trimming shortened V by 2 bases and J by 8 bases, and 16 bases separated the two germline ends. CDR3 length: 15 amino acids. CDR3 in DNA: TGCGCCAGCAGCTTAGCGGGCAGGGAGGACGAAAAACTGTTTTTT. This gives the protein CASSLAGREDEKLFF.

This sequence joins TRBV28 and TRBJ2-7; the match to TRBD2 covers 7 bases. The ends lost 4 bases at V and 0 bases at J; junction bases unmatched: 18. Looked up from germline, CDR1 is MDHEN and CDR2 is SYDVKM. There are 19 residues in the CDR3. The CDR3 sequence: CASSSMLAASPGRSYEQYF. CDR3 coding DNA: TGTGCCAGCAGTTCAATGCTAGCGGCCTCCCCCGGCCGCTCCTACGAGCAGTACTTC. The variable domain in full, with the rest retrieved from reference TRBV28 and TRBJ2-7, is DVKVTQSSRYLVKRTGEKVFLECVQDMDHENMFWYRQDPGLGLRLIYFSYDVKMKEKGDIPEGYSVSREKKERFSLILESASTNQTSMYLCASSSMLAASPGRSYEQYFGPGTRLTVT.

This chain uses TRBV5-4 with TRBJ1-1; D not certain. This CDR3 has 14 residues. The germline V gene encodes CDR1 SGHNT and CDR2 YYREEE (reference sequence). V lost 0 bases, J lost 4 bases, and 10 bases lay in between. CDR3 sequence reads: CASSLVEEGTEAFF. The CDR3 nucleotides are TGTGCCAGCAGCTTGGTAGAGGAGGGCACTGAAGCTTTCTTT.

J is TRBJ1-2 and V is TRBV28; a possible D gene is TRBD1 (6 bases). Trimming took off 6 bases at V and 1 base at J, with 6 bases between the two ends. The CDR3 covers 12 residues. Germline CDR1 and CDR2: MDHEN and SYDVKM. This chain's CDR3 is CASRDSNYGYTF. In DNA form, the CDR3 reads TGTGCCAGCAGGGACAGTAACTATGGCTACACCTTC.